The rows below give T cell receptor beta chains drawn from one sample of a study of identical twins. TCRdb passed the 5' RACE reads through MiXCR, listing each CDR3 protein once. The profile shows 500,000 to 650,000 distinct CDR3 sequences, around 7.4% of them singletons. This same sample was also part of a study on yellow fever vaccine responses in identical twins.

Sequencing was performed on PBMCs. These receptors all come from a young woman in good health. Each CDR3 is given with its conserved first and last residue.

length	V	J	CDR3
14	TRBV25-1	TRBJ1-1	CASSAQGLNTEAFF
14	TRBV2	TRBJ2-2	CASSREENTGELFF
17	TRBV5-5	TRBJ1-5	CASSHWGGQGNNQPQHF
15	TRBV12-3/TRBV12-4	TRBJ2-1	CASSFGTVLSNEQFF
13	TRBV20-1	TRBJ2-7	CSARARQTYEQYF
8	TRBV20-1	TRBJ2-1	CRANEQFF
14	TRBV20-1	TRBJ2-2	CSARAGTLNGELFF
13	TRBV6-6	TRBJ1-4	CASRGLANEKLFF
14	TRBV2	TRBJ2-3	CASSESTAPDTQYF
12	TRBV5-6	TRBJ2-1	CASSPALREQFF
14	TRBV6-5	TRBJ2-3	CASSWTHATDTQYF
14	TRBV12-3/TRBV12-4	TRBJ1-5	CASRGGQGNQPQHF
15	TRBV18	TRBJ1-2	CASSPLAGQVDGYTF
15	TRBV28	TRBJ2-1	CASSSPGRPPNEQFF
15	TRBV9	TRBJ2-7	CASSVGASGSYEQYF
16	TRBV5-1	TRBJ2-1	CASSLEGLEVNNEQFF
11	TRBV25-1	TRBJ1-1	CASRGSRGAFF
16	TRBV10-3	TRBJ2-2	CAISDSSSEHTGELFF
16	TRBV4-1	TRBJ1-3	CASSQRDSPSGNTIYF
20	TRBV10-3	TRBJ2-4	CAISTRNWTGTSEAKNIQYF
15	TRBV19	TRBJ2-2	CASSIVVRGPGELFF
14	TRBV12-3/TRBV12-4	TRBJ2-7	CASSRRGSGYEQYF